This TCR beta chain was obtained from a study of early T cells in non-severe SARS-CoV-2 infection. TCRdb re-called the 5' RACE reads with MiXCR, one entry per CDR3 protein. Of 25,000 to 35,000 distinct CDR3 sequences listed, about 4.3% are singletons. This clonotype has ten or more counts. Trimming pared 3 bases from V and 4 bases from J, leaving 16 bases between. Germline lookup yields CDR1 LNHDA and CDR2 SQIVND (reference sequence). The CDR3 loop spans 17 amino acids. The clonotype was recovered from an adult who was a healthcare worker with PCR-confirmed SARS-CoV-2 infection or an uninfected control (not recorded which). The V and J genes are TRBV19 and TRBJ2-6, with D tentatively TRBD2 (5 bases). Material for sequencing was whole blood. This chain's CDR3 is CASSIGEGQSGANVLTF. The CDR3 DNA is TGTGCCAGTAGTATCGGAGAGGGCCAGTCCGGGGCCAACGTCCTGACTTTC.